This T cell receptor beta chain comes out of a study of shared clonotypes between healthy human individuals. Assay used: immunoSEQ multiplex PCR; TCRdb lists only in-frame clones, some missing. The sample carries under 650,000 clones, 90% to 96% recorded once. Trimming removed 2 bases at V and 4 bases at J, with 15 bases between. The CDR3 contains 15 residues. Germline V CDR1 and CDR2: SGHAT, FQNNGV. What was sequenced was naive CD4+ T cells sorted from blood. As for subset: CD45RA+ positively selected. The clonotype originates from a woman aged 25 to 39 in good health. The rearrangement links TRBV11-2 to TRBJ2-7; TRBD1 is a possible D gene (5 bases). The CDR3 nucleotides are TGTGCCAGCAGCTTACTACGTGGACACTGGTACGAGCAGTACTTC. It codes for CASSLLRGHWYEQYF.